The next 27 T cell receptor beta chains were all read from a single sample in a study of blood T cell repertoires in COVID-19. TCRdb's copy holds only in-frame clones and misses some; the assay was immunoSEQ multiplex PCR. The sample includes roughly 30,000 clones, more than 65% of them seen just once. The specimen was peripheral blood. Source of these receptors: an older woman with acute or convalescent COVID-19.

V usage is TRBV6-5 and J usage is TRBJ2-7, with TRBD1 identical over 9 bases. This CDR3 comprises 14 residues. V dropped 5 bases and J dropped 4; count of bases not matched to a gene: 6. Germline CDR1 is MNHEY and CDR2 is SVGAGI. For the CDR3, the DNA is TGTGCCAGCAGTAACAGGGGGCTGACTTACGAGCAGTACTTC. Encoded protein: CASSNRGLTYEQYF.

This sequence joins TRBV5-1 and TRBJ1-1, with TRBD1 matching 9 bases. Germline lookup yields CDR1 SGHRS and CDR2 YFSETQ. After removal of 4 bases from V and 6 bases from J, the junction contained 10 bases not matched to a gene. The CDR3 has 15 amino acids. The chain's CDR3 is CASSPRTGAVAEAFF. As DNA, the CDR3 is TGCGCCAGCAGCCCAAGGACAGGGGCCGTCGCTGAAGCTTTCTTT.

This chain uses TRBV5-4 with TRBJ2-4; 10 bases match TRBD1. The V gene end was trimmed by 3 bases and the J gene end by 1 base; junction bases not matched to a gene: 1. The CDR3 has 15 residues. Germline V lookup: CDR1 SGHNT, CDR2 YYREEE (reference sequence). This CDR3 is CASSSGQGAKNIQYF. The CDR3 DNA reads as TGTGCCAGCAGCTCGGGACAGGGGGCCAAAAACATTCAGTACTTC.

The rearrangement links TRBV6-1 to TRBJ1-5, with 7 bases that match TRBD1. The V gene's germline CDR1 is MNHNS and CDR2 SASEGT. The junction had 7 bases not matched to a gene; V was cut back by 2 bases and J by 9 bases. The CDR3 loop spans 14 amino acids. CDR3 DNA sequence: TGTGCCAGCAGTGAATCAGGGGGACCAGGGCCCCAGCATTTT. Translation gives CASSESGGPGPQHF.

The chain is built from TRBV2 and TRBJ1-3; weak D call: TRBD1 (5 bases). The ends were cut back, 6 bases at V and 11 bases at J, with 20 bases in the middle. The germline CDR1 and CDR2 sequences are SNHLY and FYNNEI. The CDR3 is 14 residues long. The CDR3 spells CASRADSTRAAIYF. In DNA form, the CDR3 reads TGTGCCAGCAGGGCCGACAGTACTCGGGCCGCCATATATTTT.

The V call is TRBV5-1, the J call TRBJ2-7, with TRBD2 identical over 8 bases. The CDR3 has 16 amino acids. The J segment lost 2 bases and the V segment lost 4 bases, leaving 11 bases of the junction unmatched. Looked up from germline, CDR1 is SGHRS and CDR2 is YFSETQ. The CDR3 is CASSLTGLRGAYEQYF. CDR3 sequence (DNA): TGCGCCAGCAGCCTAACAGGGTTGCGGGGGGCCTACGAGCAGTACTTC.

This clone was seen only once. The chain combines TRBV30 with TRBJ1-1; 11 nucleotides line up with TRBD1. Germline V gene lookup returns CDR1 GTSNPN and CDR2 SVGIG (reference sequence). V shed 2 bases, J shed 4 bases, and the junction held 9 bases outside the gene matches. This CDR3 spans 16 amino acids. CDR3 in DNA: TGTGCCTGGAGTCCCCGGGGACAGGGGGTTGTCACTGAAGCTTTCTTT. Protein sequence: CAWSPRGQGVVTEAFF.

This clone was observed a handful of times. Compared with germline, one end of the junction differs, possibly owing to a read error. Here the CDR3 reads CASSTRTGNPEAFF. The CDR3 DNA is TGTGCCAGCAGCACGCGGACAGGGAACCCTGAAGCTTTCTTT. The chain carries TRBV5-4 and TRBJ1-1; 8 bases fit TRBD1. This CDR3 spans 14 amino acids. CDR1 SGHNT and CDR2 YYREEE come from the germline V gene (reference sequence).

The chain combines TRBV2 with TRBJ1-2, with 11 bases lining up with TRBD1. Germline V gives CDR1 SNHLY, CDR2 FYNNEI. This CDR3 has 16 amino acids. The trim removed 4 bases at V and 6 bases at J, leaving 10 bases unmatched. The CDR3 region has the DNA TGTGCCAGCAGTGTGGGGGACAGGGGGGCGGGGAATGGCTACACCTTC. Residues: CASSVGDRGAGNGYTF.

This clone was seen ten or more times. This chain uses TRBV7-2 with TRBJ2-3; D is uncertain. V was clipped by 3 bases and J by 1 base, with 8 bases between them. Germline V gene data show CDR1 as SGHTA and CDR2 as FQGNSA. The CDR3 spans 14 residues. This chain's CDR3 is CASSFTRGTDTQYF. CDR3 sequence (DNA): TGTGCCAGCAGCTTTACTCGGGGCACAGATACGCAGTATTTT.

This clone came up once. V and J are TRBV5-1 and TRBJ1-1; 7 bases agree with TRBD1. The germline gives CDR1 SGHRS, CDR2 YFSETQ. Losses at the gene ends were 3 bases for V and 1 base for J; bases not matched to a gene: 6. The CDR3 length is 15 residues. The CDR3 reads CASSSTGDRNTEAFF. DNA for the CDR3: TGCGCCAGCAGCTCTACAGGGGACAGGAACACTGAAGCTTTCTTT.

The gene calls are TRBV18 and TRBJ1-1; D gene uncertain. The V gene's germline CDR1 is KGHSH and CDR2 LQKENI. V lost 1 base to trimming and J lost 1 base, with 13 bases between them. The length of the CDR3 is 16 residues. For the CDR3, the DNA is TGTGCCAGCTCACCACTCCCGATCGGGAAGAACACTGAAGCTTTCTTT. Protein: CASSPLPIGKNTEAFF.

The chain is built from TRBV5-1 and TRBJ1-1, with 9 nucleotides matching TRBD1. The CDR3 loop spans 15 amino acids. Looked up from germline, CDR1 is SGHRS and CDR2 is YFSETQ. The junction had 8 bases not matched to a gene; V was cut back by 4 bases and J by 4 bases. The CDR3 here is CASSEQGAGGTEAFF. DNA for the CDR3: TGCGCCAGCAGCGAACAGGGGGCTGGGGGCACTGAAGCTTTCTTT.

The chain's CDR3 is CASNPGQTFLDEQFF. CDR3 sequence (DNA): TGTGCCAGCAACCCGGGACAGACCTTTCTCGATGAGCAGTTCTTC. The gene calls are TRBV27 and TRBJ2-1, with TRBD1 identical over 7 bases. Losses at the gene ends were 7 bases for V and 8 bases for J; bases not matched to a gene: 14. The CDR3 has 15 residues. Germline values: CDR1 MNHEY, CDR2 SMNVEV (reference sequence).

The rearrangement links TRBV19 to TRBJ1-1; 8 bases align to TRBD1. V dropped 3 bases and J dropped 1; count of bases not matched to a gene: 13. CDR1 is LNHDA and CDR2 is SQIVND in the germline V gene (reference sequence). The CDR3 is made up of 18 amino acids. The CDR3 nucleotides are TGTGCCAGTAGTATTGCCGGGACAGGAGGGCTAAAGAACACTGAAGCTTTCTTT. Its protein is CASSIAGTGGLKNTEAFF. Looking up the rest from reference TRBV19 and TRBJ1-1 gives the full variable domain: DGGITQSPKYLFRKEGQNVTLSCEQNLNHDAMYWYRQDPGQGLRLIYYSQIVNDFQKGDIAEGYSVSREKKESFPLTVTSAQKNPTAFYLCASSIAGTGGLKNTEAFFGQGTRLTVV.

V usage is TRBV6-5 and J usage is TRBJ1-4; D perhaps matches TRBD1 (5 bases). Germline lookup yields CDR1 MNHEY and CDR2 SVGAGI. There are 14 residues in the CDR3. V lost 6 bases and J 4 bases, leaving 12 bases between the germline ends. In nucleotides, the CDR3 is TGTGCCAGCAGGGACATCCAAAATAATGAAAAACTGTTTTTT. Protein product: CASRDIQNNEKLFF.

The chain recombines TRBV20-1 with TRBJ1-1; D uncertain. The CDR3 covers 11 residues. Germline CDR1 DFQATT, CDR2 SNEGSKA (reference sequence). In DNA, the CDR3 is TGCAGCGAATTTCGGCGGCAGGAAGCTTTCTTT. It yields the protein CSEFRRQEAFF.

This chain connects TRBV6-1 to TRBJ2-2; TRBD2 might be the D (6 bases). This CDR3 region has 17 residues. Trimming cost V 2 bases and J 6 bases, with 19 bases left between them. Germline values: CDR1 MNHNS, CDR2 SASEGT. The DNA for the CDR3 is TGTGCCAGCAGTGAATATTTGGGCCGCCAGCGGGCCGGGGAGCTGTTTTTT. This sequence encodes CASSEYLGRQRAGELFF.

V usage is TRBV20-1 and J usage is TRBJ1-2; D unclear. This CDR3 region has 11 residues. From germline, CDR1 is DFQATT and CDR2 SNEGSKA (reference sequence). Trimming pared 4 bases from V and 9 bases from J, leaving 12 bases between. The CDR3, as DNA: TGCAGTGCTATCTGGCAATTCAGCTACACCTTC. Amino acid sequence: CSAIWQFSYTF.

The V call is TRBV10-2, the J call TRBJ1-1; the D gene is possibly TRBD1 (6 bases). V lost 2 bases and J lost 11, with 12 bases in between. This CDR3 is built from 12 residues. The V gene's germline CDR1 is WSHSY and CDR2 SAAADI. DNA of the CDR3: TGCGCCAGCAGTGAGGTAAACAGGGAGGCTTTCTTT. It encodes CASSEVNREAFF.

The chain uses TRBV29-1 and TRBJ1-3, with 8 bases identical to TRBD1. Germline V CDR1 and CDR2: SQVTM, ANQGSEA. The CDR3 spans 14 residues. The V segment lost 6 bases and the J segment 0 bases; nucleotides outside the gene matches: 4. CDR3 amino acids: CSVWTGSSGNTIYF. The CDR3 region has the DNA TGCAGCGTCTGGACAGGGAGCTCTGGAAACACCATATATTTT.

This clone occurred once. J is TRBJ2-7 and V is TRBV6-1, with a tentative D call TRBD1 (6 bases). Germline V gives CDR1 MNHNS, CDR2 SASEGT. This CDR3 region has 15 residues. Trimming removed 1 base at V and 3 bases at J, with 13 bases between. The CDR3 sequence: CASSEGRGYFYEQYF. The CDR3 coding sequence is TGTGCCAGCAGTGAAGGCAGGGGATATTTCTACGAGCAGTACTTC.

The chain is built from TRBV10-2 and TRBJ2-4; D not resolved. In germline, CDR1 is WSHSY, CDR2 SAAADI. CDR3 length: 15 residues. With 3 bases removed from V and 4 bases from J, the gap between germline ends came to 13 bases. In nucleotides, the CDR3 is TGCGCCAGCAGTGAAAAGCAAGGAGCGAAAAACATTCAGTACTTC. Its translation: CASSEKQGAKNIQYF.

As for this clone: An end of the junction does not agree with germline; a read error may underlie this. V usage is TRBV6-6 and J usage is TRBJ2-3; the D is unclear. CDR3 length: 15 residues. The germline V gene encodes CDR1 MNHNY and CDR2 SVGAGI (reference sequence). CDR3 sequence: CASTYAVPSTDTQYF. In DNA form, the CDR3 reads TGTGCCAGCACTTACGCGGTCCCTAGCACAGATACGCAGTATTTT.

V usage is TRBV9 and J usage is TRBJ2-7, with D perhaps TRBD2 (5 bases). In germline, CDR1 is SGDLS, CDR2 YYNGEE. The CDR3 is made up of 16 amino acids. Trimming cost V 0 bases and J 1 base, with 14 bases left between them. CDR3 region: CASSVGAADLSYEQYF. The DNA for the CDR3 is TGTGCCAGCAGCGTAGGGGCAGCGGACCTTTCCTACGAGCAGTACTTC.

In this sample, this clone turned up once. A junction end diverges from the germline sequence, so it may reflect a read error. The gene calls are TRBV7-9 and TRBJ1-1; D not resolved. Looked up from germline, CDR1 is SEHNR and CDR2 is FQNEAQ (reference sequence). The CDR3 extends over 13 amino acids. The CDR3: CASSLVINSEAFF. The CDR3 region has the DNA TGTGCCAGCAGCTTAGTCATTAACAGTGAAGCTTTCTTT.

This clone showed up just a few times. V and J are TRBV6-1 and TRBJ1-6; D is undetermined. V was pared by 1 base and J by 0 bases, with 4 bases between. CDR3 length: 15 residues. Per germline, CDR1 MNHNS and CDR2 SASEGT. CDR3: CASSEGSSYNSPLHF. The CDR3 nucleotides are TGTGCCAGCAGTGAAGGTAGCTCCTATAATTCACCCCTCCACTTT.